Sequencing of this TCR beta chain was carried out in a study of a mutant IDH1 vaccine in newly diagnosed glioma. Overall study context: It was radiotherapy, temozolomide, or both that patients received previously, with most receiving both. Week 35 brought visit V12, which was followed by visit V13 at week 47.

Time point meaning: week 47, end of study. The study gave 300 ug of mutant IDH1 20-mer peptide per vaccine dose, with topical imiquimod. Clones were read by immunoSEQ multiplex PCR, and TCRdb kept only the in-frame ones, dropping some. The sample lists fewer than 40,000 clones, approximately 84% occurring once. V shed 0 bases and J 0 bases; nucleotides not matched to a gene: 11. CDR1 and CDR2 from the germline V gene are LNHNV and YYDKDF (reference sequence). CDR3 size: 18 residues. Comment on this clone: Its antigen is not identified.

The sequence was collected from a man aged 30 to 45 with glioma. The chain carries TRBV15 and TRBJ2-7; TRBD2 aligns across 7 bases. The material sequenced was PBMCs, taken from a glioma patient whose treatment included an IDH1 peptide vaccine. The chain's CDR3 is CATSRDVLLAAGSYEQYF. CDR3 bases: TGTGCCACCAGCAGAGATGTGCTCCTAGCGGCTGGCTCCTACGAGCAGTACTTC. Using reference TRBV15 and TRBJ2-7 for the parts outside the CDR3, the full variable domain is DAMVIQNPRYQVTQFGKPVTLSCSQTLNHNVMYWYQQKSSQAPKLLFHYYDKDFNNEADTPDNFQSRRPNTSFCFLDIRSPGLGDTAMYLCATSRDVLLAAGSYEQYFGPGTRLTVT.